This T cell receptor (beta chain) was sequenced for a study of cytomegalovirus exposure and HLA in healthy donors. Study-level findings and limits: In a later analysis, HLA-associated TCR beta chains were more clonally expanded than equally common others.

Healthy bone marrow donors made up the donor group. PCR employed 60 Vbeta and 13 Jbeta primers. Some clones are missing from TCRdb's copy, which holds only in-frame ones; the method was immunoSEQ multiplex PCR. The table has approximately 210,000 clones, approximately 79% seen once. With regard to this clone: Antigen specificity is unknown. Other DNA sequences in the same sample also yield this CDR3.

V shed 2 bases and J shed 0 bases, with 5 bases lying between them. CDR3 length equals 14 residues. Germline lookup yields CDR1 MNHEY and CDR2 SMNVEV (reference sequence). The genes are TRBV27 and TRBJ1-5; D ambiguous. Sequenced material: PBMCs. The receptor's source is a male donor in good health and CMV-seronegative. The CDR3 loop reads CASSLGSSNQPQHF. DNA of the CDR3: TGTGCCAGCAGTTTAGGGAGTAGCAATCAGCCCCAGCATTTT.